This T cell receptor beta chain is drawn from a study of blood T cell repertoires in COVID-19. As for the study in general: Sites across the United States, Italy and Spain contributed samples from acute and convalescent COVID-19. The cDNA or gDNA used as material had been derived from T cells, B-cell-depleted T cells, or PBMCs.

CDR1 is MGHRA, CDR2 YSYEKL, per germline. There are 16 residues in the CDR3. The V end was cut by 2 bases, the J end by 2 bases, with 15 bases between. Per the original data handling: Reference gene primer amplification in the assay estimated nucleated cell counts. The data were produced by immunoSEQ multiplex PCR, yet TCRdb's version contains in-frame clones alone and is incomplete. That table gives V, J and clone size, and the DNA gave D and trimming. The table includes hundreds of thousands of clones, approximately 85% detected once. The source is a man aged 50 to 59 with active or convalescent COVID-19. J is TRBJ1-2 and V is TRBV4-1, with D perhaps matching TRBD1 (5 bases). Source material: peripheral blood. The DNA for the CDR3 is TGCGCCAGCAGCCAACGATGGGTGGGGGGAAACTATGGCTACACCTTC. Amino acids: CASSQRWVGGNYGYTF.